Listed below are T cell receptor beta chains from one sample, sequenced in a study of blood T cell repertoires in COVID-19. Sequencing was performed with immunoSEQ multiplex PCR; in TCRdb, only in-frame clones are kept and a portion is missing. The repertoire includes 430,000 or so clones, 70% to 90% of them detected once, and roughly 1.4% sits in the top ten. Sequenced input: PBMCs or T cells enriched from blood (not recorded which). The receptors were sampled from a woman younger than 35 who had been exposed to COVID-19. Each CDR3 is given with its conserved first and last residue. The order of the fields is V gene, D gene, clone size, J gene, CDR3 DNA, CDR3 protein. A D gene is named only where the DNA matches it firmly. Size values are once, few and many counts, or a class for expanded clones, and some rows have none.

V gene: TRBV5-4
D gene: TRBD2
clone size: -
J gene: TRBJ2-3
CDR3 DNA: TGTGCCAGCAGCCCAAGACTAGCGGGGGGCCGCGCCACAGATACGCAGTATTTT
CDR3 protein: CASSPRLAGGRATDTQYF

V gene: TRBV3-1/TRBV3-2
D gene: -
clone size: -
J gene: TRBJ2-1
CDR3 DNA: TGTGCCAGCAGCCAAGAAGGGCAGGGGGGAGAAACCTACAATGAGCAGTTCTTC
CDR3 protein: CASSQEGQGGETYNEQFF

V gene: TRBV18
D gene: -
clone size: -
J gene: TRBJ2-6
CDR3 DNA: TGTGCCAGCTCTTCTCTACAGGGAGGGTCGTCTGGGGCCAACGTCCTGACTTTC
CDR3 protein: CASSSLQGGSSGANVLTF

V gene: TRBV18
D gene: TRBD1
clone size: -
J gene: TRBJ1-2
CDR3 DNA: TGTGCCAGCACCGCGGACAGGGGGCGACTCACCCTCTATGGCTACACCTTC
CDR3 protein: CASTADRGRLTLYGYTF

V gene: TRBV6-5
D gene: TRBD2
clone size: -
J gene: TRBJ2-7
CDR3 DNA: TGTGCCAGCAGTCCGACTAGCGGGAGCTCCTACGAGCAGTACTTC
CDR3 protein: CASSPTSGSSYEQYF

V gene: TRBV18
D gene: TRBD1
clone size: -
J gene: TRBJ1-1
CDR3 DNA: TGTGCCAGCTCACCGCAGGGGGAGAACACTGAAGCTTTCTTT
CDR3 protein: CASSPQGENTEAFF

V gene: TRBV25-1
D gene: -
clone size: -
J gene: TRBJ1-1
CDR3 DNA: TGTGCCAGCCGTTACGGACAGCCTCGAGCTTTCTTT
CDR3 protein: CASRYGQPRAFF

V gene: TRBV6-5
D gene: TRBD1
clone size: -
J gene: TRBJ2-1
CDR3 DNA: TGTGCCAGCAGTTACTGGACAGGGGAGAATGAGCAGTTCTTC
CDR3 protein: CASSYWTGENEQFF

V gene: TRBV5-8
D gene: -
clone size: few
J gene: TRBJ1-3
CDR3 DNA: TGTGCCAGGGAGACAGAAACCTCTGGAAACACCATATATTTT
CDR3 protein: CARETETSGNTIYF

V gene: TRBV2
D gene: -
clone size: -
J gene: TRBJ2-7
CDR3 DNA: TGTGCCAGCAGTTATGGCCAGTTATTCGAGCAGTACTTC
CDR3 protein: CASSYGQLFEQYF

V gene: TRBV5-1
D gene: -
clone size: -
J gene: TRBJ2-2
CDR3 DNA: TGCGCCAGCAGCTTGGGTCCGGGGTTGAGGAACGGGGAGCTGTTTTTT
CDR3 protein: CASSLGPGLRNGELFF

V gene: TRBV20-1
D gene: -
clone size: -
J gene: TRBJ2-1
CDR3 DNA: TGCAGTGCTAGAGCCTTAGCTGCCGTGTTCTTC
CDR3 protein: CSARALAAVFF

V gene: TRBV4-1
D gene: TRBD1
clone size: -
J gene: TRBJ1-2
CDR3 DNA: TGCGCCAGCAGCCAAGATGGGACAGCCCTCTATGGCTACACCTTC
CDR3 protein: CASSQDGTALYGYTF

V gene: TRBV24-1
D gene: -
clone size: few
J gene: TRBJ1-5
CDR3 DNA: TGTGCCACCAGTGATCCGAACAGGGATCAGCCCCAGCATTTT
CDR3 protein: CATSDPNRDQPQHF

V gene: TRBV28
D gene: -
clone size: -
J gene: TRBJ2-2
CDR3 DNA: TGTGCCAGCAGTTTACTCTTGGGGCAGGGGTTCACCGGGGAGCTGTTTTTT
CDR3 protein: CASSLLLGQGFTGELFF

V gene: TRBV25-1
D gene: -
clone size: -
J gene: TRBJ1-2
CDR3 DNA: TGTGCCAGCAGGTCCGGGTCCTATGGCTACACCTTC
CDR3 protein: CASRSGSYGYTF

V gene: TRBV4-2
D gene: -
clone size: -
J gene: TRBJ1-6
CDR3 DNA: TGTGCCAGCAGCCAAGACGGCGGGAAGAGGTATTCACCCCTCCACTTT
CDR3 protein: CASSQDGGKRYSPLHF

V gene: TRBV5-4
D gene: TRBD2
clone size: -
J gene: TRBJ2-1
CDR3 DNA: TGTGCCAGCAGCTCAGCTAGCGGGAGTAATGAGCAGTTCTTC
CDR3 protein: CASSSASGSNEQFF

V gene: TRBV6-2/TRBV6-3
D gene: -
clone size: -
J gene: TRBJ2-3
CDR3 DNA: TGTGCCAGCAGTTACTCCGGGACTGCGCAGTATTTT
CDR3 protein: CASSYSGTAQYF

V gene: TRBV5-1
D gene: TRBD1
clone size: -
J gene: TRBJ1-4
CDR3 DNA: TGCGCCAGCAGCATACGCACCGACAGGGGTCGTGAAAAACTGTTTTTT
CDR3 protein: CASSIRTDRGREKLFF

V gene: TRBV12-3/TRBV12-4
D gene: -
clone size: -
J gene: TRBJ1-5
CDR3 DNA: TGTGCCAGCACTTGGGCAGGGATTCAGCCCCAGCATTTT
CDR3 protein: CASTWAGIQPQHF

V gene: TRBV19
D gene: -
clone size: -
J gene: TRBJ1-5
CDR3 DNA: TGTGCCAGTAGTATAGGATCGGCAGGGTATCAGCCCCAGCATTTT
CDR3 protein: CASSIGSAGYQPQHF

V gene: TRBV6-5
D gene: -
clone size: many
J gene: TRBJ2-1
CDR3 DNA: TGTGCCAGCACCAGACAGGCCTTCAGCGACAATGAGCAGTTCTTC
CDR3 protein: CASTRQAFSDNEQFF

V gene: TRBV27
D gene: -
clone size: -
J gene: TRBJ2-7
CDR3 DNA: TGTGCCAGCAGCCCCGGGACTCTCTACGAGCAGTACTTC
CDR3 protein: CASSPGTLYEQYF

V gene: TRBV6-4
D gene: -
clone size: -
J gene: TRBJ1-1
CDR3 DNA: TGTGCCAGCCGCCCACAAGGACAGAACACTGAAGCTTTCTTT
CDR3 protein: CASRPQGQNTEAFF

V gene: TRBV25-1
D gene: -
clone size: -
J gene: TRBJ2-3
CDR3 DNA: TGTGCCAGCCTAATCCCCGAGCCCCACTATACGCAGTATTTT
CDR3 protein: CASLIPEPHYTQYF

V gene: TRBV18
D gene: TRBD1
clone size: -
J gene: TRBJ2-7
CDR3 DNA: TGTGCCAGCTCACCACGACAGGGCTACGAGCAGTACTTC
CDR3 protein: CASSPRQGYEQYF

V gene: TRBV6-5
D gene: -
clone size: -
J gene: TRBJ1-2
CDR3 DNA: TGTGCCAGCAGACGAGGACTTAACTATGGCTACACCTTC
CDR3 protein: CASRRGLNYGYTF

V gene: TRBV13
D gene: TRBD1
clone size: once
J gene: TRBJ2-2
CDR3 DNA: TGTGCCAGCAGACCAGACAGGGGGCGGTTGGTCACCGGGGAGCTGTTTTTT
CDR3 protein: CASRPDRGRLVTGELFF

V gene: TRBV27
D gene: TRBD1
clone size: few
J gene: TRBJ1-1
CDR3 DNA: TGTGCCAGTTCCACCTTTATAAGGGGGCCAAACACTGAAGCTTTCTTT
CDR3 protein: CASSTFIRGPNTEAFF

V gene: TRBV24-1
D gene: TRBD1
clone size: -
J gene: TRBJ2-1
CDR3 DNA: TGTGCCACCAGTGAGGACAGGGATGAGCAGTTCTTC
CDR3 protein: CATSEDRDEQFF

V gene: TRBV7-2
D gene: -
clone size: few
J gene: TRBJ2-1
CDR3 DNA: TGTGCCAGCAGCTTAAGAGGTTCTCGCTCCTACAATGAGCAGTTCTTC
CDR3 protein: CASSLRGSRSYNEQFF

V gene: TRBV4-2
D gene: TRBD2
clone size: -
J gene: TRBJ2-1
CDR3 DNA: TGTGCCAGCAGCCAAAAGACTAGCGGGGGGGTCCATGAGCAGTTCTTC
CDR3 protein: CASSQKTSGGVHEQFF

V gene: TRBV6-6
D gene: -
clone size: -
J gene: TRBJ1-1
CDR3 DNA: TGTGCCAGCAGTTACTCACAGGGAAGGAACACTGAAGCTTTCTTT
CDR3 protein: CASSYSQGRNTEAFF

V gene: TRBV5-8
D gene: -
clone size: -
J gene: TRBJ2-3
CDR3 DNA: TGTGCCAGCAGCTCAGCCGCGGGGTACACAGATACGCAGTATTTT
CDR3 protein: CASSSAAGYTDTQYF

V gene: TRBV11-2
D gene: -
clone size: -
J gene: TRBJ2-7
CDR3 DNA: TGTGCCAGCAGCTTTTTCGGGGGAGGAACCTACGAGCAGTACTTC
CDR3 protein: CASSFFGGGTYEQYF

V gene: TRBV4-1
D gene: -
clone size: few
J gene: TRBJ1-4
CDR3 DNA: TGCGCCAGCAGCCAAGAAAGCAAGAATGAAAAACTGTTTTTT
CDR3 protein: CASSQESKNEKLFF

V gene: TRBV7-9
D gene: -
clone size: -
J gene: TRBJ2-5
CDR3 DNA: TGTGCCAGCAGCTTAGCGCGACAGCTCCAAGAGACCCAGTACTTC
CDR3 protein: CASSLARQLQETQYF

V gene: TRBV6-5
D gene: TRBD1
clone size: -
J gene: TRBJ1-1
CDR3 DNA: TGTGCCAGCAGCACGACAGGGGGTTTGAACACTGAAGCTTTCTTT
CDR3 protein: CASSTTGGLNTEAFF

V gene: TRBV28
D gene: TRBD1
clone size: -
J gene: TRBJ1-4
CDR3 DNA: TGTGCCAGCAGTTTCGTCGACAGGGAGGACGAAAAACTGTTTTTT
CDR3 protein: CASSFVDREDEKLFF

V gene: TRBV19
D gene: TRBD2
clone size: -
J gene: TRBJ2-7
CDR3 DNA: TGTGCCAGTAGTATGTCCGGGACTAGCGGGGACTCCTACGAGCAGTACTTC
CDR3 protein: CASSMSGTSGDSYEQYF

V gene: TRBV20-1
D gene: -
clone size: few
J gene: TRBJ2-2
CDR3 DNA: TGCAGTGCCAAGAGAGGCGGGGAGCTGTTTTTT
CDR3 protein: CSAKRGGELFF

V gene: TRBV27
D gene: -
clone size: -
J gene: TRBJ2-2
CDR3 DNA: TGTGCCAGCAGTTTATCGAGGACATCGAACACCGGGGAGCTGTTTTTT
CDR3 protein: CASSLSRTSNTGELFF

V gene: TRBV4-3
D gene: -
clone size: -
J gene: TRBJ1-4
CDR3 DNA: TGCGCCAGCAGCCAAGCCGGGACCGGAGGGGAAAAACTGTTTTTT
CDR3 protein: CASSQAGTGGEKLFF

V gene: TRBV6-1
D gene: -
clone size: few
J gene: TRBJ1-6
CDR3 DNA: TGTGCCAGCAGTGAAAGGAACAGGGTATTTAATTCACCCCTCCACTTT
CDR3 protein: CASSERNRVFNSPLHF

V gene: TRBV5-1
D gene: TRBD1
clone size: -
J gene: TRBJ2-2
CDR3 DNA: TGCGCCAGCAGCTTGTTCAGCGACAGGGGGAACACCGGGGAGCTGTTTTTT
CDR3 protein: CASSLFSDRGNTGELFF